One sample yielded the 22 T cell receptor beta chains listed below, sequenced in a study of cytomegalovirus exposure and HLA in healthy donors. In the PCR, 60 Vbeta and 13 Jbeta primers were used. The repertoire was sequenced with immunoSEQ multiplex PCR; TCRdb's copy has only in-frame clones and lacks some. Of about 110,000 clones in the sample, over 60% are singletons; the top ten hold around 2.9%. Sample: PBMCs. Every receptor here comes from a woman in her sixties or seventies in good health and CMV-seropositive.

The chain recombines TRBV6-5 with TRBJ2-3, with D maybe TRBD2 (5 bases). The CDR3 is 11 amino acids. With 6 bases removed from V and 4 bases from J, the gap between germline ends came to 5 bases. From germline, CDR1 is MNHEY and CDR2 SVGAGI. The CDR3 spells CASREADTQYF. DNA of the CDR3: TGTGCCAGCAGGGAGGCAGATACGCAGTATTTT.

This clone was observed once. This chain joins TRBV6-1 and TRBJ2-3; the D is unclear. The CDR3 runs to 15 residues. The V and J ends lost 0 bases and 2 bases respectively, with 9 bases between them. Germline CDR1 MNHNS, CDR2 SASEGT. CDR3 amino acids: CASSEASLPTDTQYF. The CDR3 coding sequence is TGTGCCAGCAGTGAAGCGAGTCTACCCACAGATACGCAGTATTTT.

The V gene is TRBV7-9, the J gene TRBJ2-5; 12 bases are shared with TRBD1. After removal of 5 bases from V and 11 bases from J, the junction contained 12 bases not matched to a gene. The CDR3 consists of 15 residues. CDR1 and CDR2 (germline): SEHNR, FQNEAQ (reference sequence). In DNA, the CDR3 is TGTGCCAGCAGCCGCTCCGGGACAGGGGGCGTCGGGCAGTACTTC. Translated: CASSRSGTGGVGQYF.

The chain couples TRBV4-2 to TRBJ2-3, with a possible D match to TRBD2 (5 bases). CDR1 and CDR2 (germline): LGHNA, YNFKEQ. V gave up 1 base and J gave up 1 base, with 6 bases separating them. This CDR3 region has 14 residues. The CDR3 DNA reads as TGTGCCAGCAGCCAAGGGGGAGGCACAGATACGCAGTATTTT. Translation: CASSQGGGTDTQYF.

This clone turned up a few times. This chain connects TRBV27 to TRBJ2-2; TRBD1 matches at 8 bases. With V trimmed by 3 bases and J by 3 bases, 6 bases remained unmatched. There are 16 residues in the CDR3. Germline V lookup: CDR1 MNHEY, CDR2 SMNVEV (reference sequence). Here the CDR3 reads CASSFSQGAYTGELFF. The CDR3 DNA is TGTGCCAGCAGTTTTAGCCAGGGGGCTTACACCGGGGAGCTGTTTTTT.

The V and J genes are TRBV9 and TRBJ1-1, with D perhaps matching TRBD1 (6 bases). Germline lookup yields CDR1 SGDLS and CDR2 YYNGEE. Trimming pared 0 bases from V and 4 bases from J, leaving 13 bases between. This CDR3 has 15 residues. The CDR3 bases are TGTGCCAGCAGCGTAGCGGGAGGGGGTGGCACTGAAGCTTTCTTT. Its protein product is CASSVAGGGGTEAFF.

V is TRBV27 and J is TRBJ1-2, with D tentatively TRBD1 (5 bases). V dropped 8 bases and J dropped 5 bases, with 21 bases sitting between them. The CDR3 has 15 amino acids. Per the germline V gene, CDR1 is MNHEY and CDR2 is SMNVEV (reference sequence). In nucleotides, the CDR3 is TGTGCCAGCGCATATAGCGGGACCTCCTATTATGGCTACACCTTC. This translates into CASAYSGTSYYGYTF.

This sequence joins TRBV13 and TRBJ1-5; 11 bases line up with TRBD1. Trimming at V came to 3 bases and at J to 4 bases, leaving 2 bases not matched to a gene. This CDR3 is 15 amino acids long. CDR1 is PRHDT, CDR2 FYEKMQ, per germline (reference sequence). Here the CDR3 reads CASSLGTGGNQPQHF. In nucleotides, the CDR3 is TGTGCCAGCAGCTTGGGGACAGGGGGAAATCAGCCCCAGCATTTT.

V is TRBV28 and J is TRBJ1-2; D is ambiguous. Per germline, CDR1 MDHEN and CDR2 SYDVKM. The CDR3 has 15 amino acids. Trimming removed 3 bases from V and 10 bases from J, with 21 bases in between. The CDR3 DNA reads as TGTGCCAGCAGTTTTTCCCGCACCGGGAAAATGACCTACACCTTC. Translating it yields CASSFSRTGKMTYTF.

The V and J genes are TRBV11-1 and TRBJ1-1, with D maybe TRBD1 (6 bases). Germline values: CDR1 SGHAT, CDR2 FQDESV (reference sequence). Trimming shortened V by 5 bases and J by 5 bases, and 18 bases separated the two germline ends. This CDR3 comprises 15 residues. The CDR3 protein is CASSQLRGRGTEAFF. The CDR3 bases are TGTGCCAGCAGCCAATTACGGGGGCGGGGGACTGAAGCTTTCTTT.

The chain is built from TRBV7-6 and TRBJ2-1, with TRBD2 matching 8 bases. V shed 2 bases, J shed 7 bases, and the junction held 10 bases outside the gene matches. Germline CDR1 SGHVS, CDR2 FNYEAQ. The CDR3 extends over 16 amino acids. The CDR3 loop reads CASSLMSLAGKNEQFF. The DNA for the CDR3 is TGTGCCAGCAGCTTAATGTCCCTAGCGGGTAAAAATGAGCAGTTCTTC.

This chain links TRBV13 with TRBJ2-7; D gene ambiguous. Trimming removed 5 bases at V and 3 bases at J, with 23 bases between. The CDR3 consists of 17 residues. Looked up from germline, CDR1 is PRHDT and CDR2 is FYEKMQ (reference sequence). The DNA for the CDR3 is TGTGCCAGCAGCCGCCGGTCATCCCTTCTCTCTTTCTACGAGCAGTACTTC. Protein sequence: CASSRRSSLLSFYEQYF.

The chain combines TRBV7-9 with TRBJ2-3; TRBD1 matches 9 bases. Germline-derived CDR1 and CDR2 are SEHNR and FQNEAQ (reference sequence). This CDR3 has 16 residues. The V gene end was trimmed by 7 bases and the J gene end by 5 bases; junction bases not matched to a gene: 13. The CDR3 is CASTGWGQGRGDTQYF. The DNA of the CDR3 is TGTGCCAGCACGGGATGGGGACAGGGTAGGGGAGATACGCAGTATTTT.

The DNA for the CDR3 is TGTGCCAGCAGCAGACGGACAGATCATTATAGCAATCAGCCCCAGCATTTT. As protein: CASSRRTDHYSNQPQHF. This chain connects TRBV5-6 to TRBJ1-5, with D perhaps TRBD1 (6 bases). In germline, CDR1 is SGHDT, CDR2 YYEEEE. This CDR3 region has 17 residues. V lost 4 bases and J 0 bases, leaving 17 bases between the germline ends.

This clone has at least ten counts. The chain employs TRBV5-6 and TRBJ2-7, with a weak D call TRBD1 (5 bases). This CDR3 has 15 amino acids. CDR1 is SGHDT, CDR2 YYEEEE, per germline. V gave up 4 bases and J gave up 1 base, with 15 bases separating them. The CDR3 loop reads CASSLRWGVSYEQYF. CDR3 coding DNA: TGTGCCAGCAGCCTGCGGTGGGGCGTGTCCTACGAGCAGTACTTC. Complete variable domain (other parts from reference TRBV5-6 and TRBJ2-7): DAGVTQSPTHLIKTRGQQVTLRCSPKSGHDTVSWYQQALGQGPQFIFQYYEEEERQRGNFPDRFSGHQFPNYSSELNVNALLLGDSALYLCASSLRWGVSYEQYFGPGTRLTVT.

Comments on this clone: A read error may account for a junction end that differs from germline. The chain is built from TRBV13 and TRBJ2-5, with 9 nucleotides matching TRBD1. The CDR3 has 14 amino acids. Germline V CDR1 and CDR2: PRHDT, FYEKMQ (reference sequence). CDR3 region: CASSLVGLGDRVDF. The CDR3 nucleotides read TGTGCCAGCAGCTTAGTGGGTTTGGGGGACAGGGTTGACTTC.

This chain connects TRBV19 to TRBJ1-1, with 7 bases fitting TRBD1. The junction had 7 bases not matched to a gene; V was cut back by 5 bases and J by 4 bases. The CDR3 is made up of 14 amino acids. Germline lookup yields CDR1 LNHDA and CDR2 SQIVND (reference sequence). The CDR3: CASSPSGGSTEAFF. The CDR3 bases are TGTGCCAGTAGTCCCTCAGGGGGGAGCACTGAAGCTTTCTTT.

This clone came up a few times. This chain joins TRBV19 and TRBJ2-7, with a tentative D call TRBD2 (5 bases). The germline V gene has CDR1 LNHDA and CDR2 SQIVND (reference sequence). The V gene lost 3 bases and the J gene lost 0 bases, with 15 bases spanning the gap. This CDR3 is built from 16 residues. The CDR3 reads CASSIWLPGSSYEQYF. CDR3 nucleotide sequence: TGTGCCAGTAGTATCTGGCTACCGGGAAGCTCCTACGAGCAGTACTTC.

The chain uses TRBV10-1 and TRBJ2-3, with D possibly being TRBD2 (6 bases). CDR3 length: 15 residues. V lost 0 bases and J lost 7, with 14 bases in between. Germline assignment: CDR1 WNHNN and CDR2 SYGVQD (reference sequence). The CDR3 loop reads CASSESSEGLHTQYF. For the CDR3, the DNA is TGCGCCAGCAGTGAGTCATCGGAGGGGCTGCATACGCAGTATTTT.

The rearrangement joins TRBV28 to TRBJ2-3; 16 bases match TRBD2. J was trimmed by 1 base and V by 5 bases; bases with no gene match: 12. Germline CDR1 MDHEN, CDR2 SYDVKM. The CDR3 sequence is 20 residues long. The CDR3 bases are TGTGCCAGCAGTCTTTCGGGACTAGCGGGAGGGCCAGGAGGCACAGATACGCAGTATTTT. It codes for CASSLSGLAGGPGGTDTQYF. The whole variable domain, remainder taken from reference TRBV28 and TRBJ2-3, is DVKVTQSSRYLVKRTGEKVFLECVQDMDHENMFWYRQDPGLGLRLIYFSYDVKMKEKGDIPEGYSVSREKKERFSLILESASTNQTSMYLCASSLSGLAGGPGGTDTQYFGPGTRLTVL.

V is TRBV28 and J is TRBJ2-1, with D possibly matching TRBD1 (6 bases). The CDR3 extends over 16 amino acids. Germline V gene lookup returns CDR1 MDHEN and CDR2 SYDVKM. Trimming left V 6 bases short and J 10 bases short, with 25 bases between. The CDR3 is CASRLGRDTPSGEQFF. CDR3 in DNA: TGTGCCAGCAGACTTGGAAGGGACACCCCTTCGGGGGAGCAGTTCTTC.

This chain connects TRBV5-6 to TRBJ2-7; no clear D gene. The CDR3 runs to 13 residues. With 0 bases removed from V and 2 bases from J, the gap between germline ends came to 6 bases. In germline, CDR1 is SGHDT, CDR2 YYEEEE. The CDR3 DNA is TGTGCCAGCAGCTTGGAACAGACCTACGAGCAGTACTTC. It yields the protein CASSLEQTYEQYF.